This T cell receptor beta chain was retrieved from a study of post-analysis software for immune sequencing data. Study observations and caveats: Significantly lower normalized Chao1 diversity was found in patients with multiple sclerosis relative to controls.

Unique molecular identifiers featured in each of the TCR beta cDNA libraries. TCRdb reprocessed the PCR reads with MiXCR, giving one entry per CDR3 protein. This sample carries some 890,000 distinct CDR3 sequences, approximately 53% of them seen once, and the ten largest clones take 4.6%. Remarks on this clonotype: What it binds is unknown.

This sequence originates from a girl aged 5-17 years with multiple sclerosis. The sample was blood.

This CDR3 reads CASSQGKNYGYTF. CDR3 coding DNA: TGTGCCAGCAGCCAGGGGAAAAACTATGGCTACACCTTC. V gene TRBV3-1 combines with J gene TRBJ1-2, with D hard to call. The CDR3 length is 13 residues. V was trimmed by 3 bases and J by 2 bases, leaving 7 bases between them. Germline loops: CDR1 LGHDT, CDR2 YNNKEL (reference sequence).